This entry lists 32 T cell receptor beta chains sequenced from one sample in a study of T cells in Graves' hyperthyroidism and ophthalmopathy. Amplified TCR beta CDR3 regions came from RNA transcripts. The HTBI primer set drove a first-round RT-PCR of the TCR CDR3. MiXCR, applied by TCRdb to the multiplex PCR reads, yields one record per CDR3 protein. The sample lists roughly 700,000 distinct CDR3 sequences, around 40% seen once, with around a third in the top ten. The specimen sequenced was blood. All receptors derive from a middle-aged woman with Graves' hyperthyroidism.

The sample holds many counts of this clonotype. The CDR3 bases are TGTGCCAGCAGCCACCCGGAGAGGGGGGACGAGCAGTACTTC. It specifies CASSHPERGDEQYF. The genes are TRBV7-3 and TRBJ2-7; D may be TRBD1 or TRBD2 (6 bases each). CDR1 and CDR2 (germline): SGHTA, FQGTGA. V lost 5 bases to trimming and J lost 5 bases, with 16 bases between them. The CDR3 covers 14 residues.

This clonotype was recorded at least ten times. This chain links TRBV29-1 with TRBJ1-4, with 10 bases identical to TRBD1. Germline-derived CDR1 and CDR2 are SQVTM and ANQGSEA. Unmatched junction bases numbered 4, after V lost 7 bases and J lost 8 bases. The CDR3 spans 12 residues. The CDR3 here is CSGGQGREKLFF. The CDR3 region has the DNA TGCAGCGGGGGACAGGGGAGGGAAAAACTGTTTTTT.

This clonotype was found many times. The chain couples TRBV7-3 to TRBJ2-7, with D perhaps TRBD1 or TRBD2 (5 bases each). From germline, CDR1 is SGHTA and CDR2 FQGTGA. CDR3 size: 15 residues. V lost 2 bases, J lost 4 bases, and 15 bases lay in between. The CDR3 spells CASSLYGQEGYEQYF. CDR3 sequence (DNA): TGTGCCAGCAGCTTATATGGACAAGAGGGTTACGAGCAGTACTTC. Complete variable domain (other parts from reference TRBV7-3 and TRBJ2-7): GAGVSQTPSNKVTEKGKYVELRCDPISGHTALYWYRQSLGQGPEFLIYFQGTGAADDSGLPNDRFFAVRPEGSVSTLKIQRTERGDSAVYLCASSLYGQEGYEQYFGPGTRLTVT.

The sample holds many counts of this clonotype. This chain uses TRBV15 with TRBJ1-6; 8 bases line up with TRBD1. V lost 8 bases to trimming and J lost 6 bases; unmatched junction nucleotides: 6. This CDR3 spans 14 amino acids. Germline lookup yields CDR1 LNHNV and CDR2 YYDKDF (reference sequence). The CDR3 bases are TGTGCCACCGGCTCCGGACAGGGTAATTCACCCCTCCACTTT. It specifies CATGSGQGNSPLHF.

For the CDR3, the DNA is TGTGCCAGCAGCCGAGAGGCCGGGGGCGACGGCTACACCTTC. Protein: CASSREAGGDGYTF. The chain recombines TRBV7-2 with TRBJ1-2, with D perhaps TRBD1 (6 bases). The germline V and J ends were trimmed by 5 bases and 8 bases, with 18 bases remaining between them. The CDR3 totals 14 residues. Germline lookup yields CDR1 SGHTA and CDR2 FQGNSA.

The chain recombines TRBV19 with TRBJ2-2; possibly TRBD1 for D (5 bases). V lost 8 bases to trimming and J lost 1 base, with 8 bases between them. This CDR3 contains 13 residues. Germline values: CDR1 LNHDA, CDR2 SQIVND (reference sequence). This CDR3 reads CASQGLNTGELFF. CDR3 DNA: TGTGCCAGTCAGGGTCTGAACACCGGGGAGCTGTTTTTT.

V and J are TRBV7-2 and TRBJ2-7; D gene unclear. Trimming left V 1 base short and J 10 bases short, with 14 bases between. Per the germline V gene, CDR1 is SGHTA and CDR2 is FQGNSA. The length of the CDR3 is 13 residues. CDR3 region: CASSLDFEGNQYF. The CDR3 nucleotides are TGTGCCAGCAGCTTAGATTTTGAAGGAAATCAGTACTTC.

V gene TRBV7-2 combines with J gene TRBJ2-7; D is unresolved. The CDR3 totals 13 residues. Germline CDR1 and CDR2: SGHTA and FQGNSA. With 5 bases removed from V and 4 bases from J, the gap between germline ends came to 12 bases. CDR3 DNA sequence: TGTGCCAGCAGCCTCGGACGGAAGTACGAGCAGTACTTC. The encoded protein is CASSLGRKYEQYF. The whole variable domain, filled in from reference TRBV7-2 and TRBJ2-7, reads GAGVSQSPSNKVTEKGKDVELRCDPISGHTALYWYRQSLGQGLEFLIYFQGNSAPDKSGLPSDRFSAERTGGSVSTLTIQRTQQEDSAVYLCASSLGRKYEQYFGPGTRLTVT.

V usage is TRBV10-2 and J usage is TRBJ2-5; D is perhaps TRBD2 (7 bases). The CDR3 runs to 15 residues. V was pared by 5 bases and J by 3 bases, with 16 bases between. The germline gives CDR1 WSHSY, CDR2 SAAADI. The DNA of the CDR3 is TGCGCCAGCAGTAGGGGGGGGCTTTCAAAAGAGACCCAGTACTTC. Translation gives CASSRGGLSKETQYF.

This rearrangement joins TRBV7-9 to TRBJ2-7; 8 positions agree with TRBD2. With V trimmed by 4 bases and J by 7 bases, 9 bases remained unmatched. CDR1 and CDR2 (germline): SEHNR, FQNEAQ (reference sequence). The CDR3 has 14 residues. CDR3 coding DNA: TGTGCCAGCAGCTCAAGAGCGGGAGCCCATGAGCAGTACTTC. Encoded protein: CASSSRAGAHEQYF. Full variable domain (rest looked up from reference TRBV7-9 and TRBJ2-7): DTGVSQNPRHKITKRGQNVTFRCDPISEHNRLYWYRQTLGQGPEFLTYFQNEAQLEKSRLLSDRFSAERPKGSFSTLEIQRTEQGDSAMYLCASSSRAGAHEQYFGPGTRLTVT.

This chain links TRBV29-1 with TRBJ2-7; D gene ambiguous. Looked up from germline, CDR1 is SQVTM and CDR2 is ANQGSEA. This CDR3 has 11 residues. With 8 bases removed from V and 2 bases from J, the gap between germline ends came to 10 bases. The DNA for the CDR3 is TGCAGCTTAGCCGTTACCTACGAGCAGTACTTC. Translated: CSLAVTYEQYF.

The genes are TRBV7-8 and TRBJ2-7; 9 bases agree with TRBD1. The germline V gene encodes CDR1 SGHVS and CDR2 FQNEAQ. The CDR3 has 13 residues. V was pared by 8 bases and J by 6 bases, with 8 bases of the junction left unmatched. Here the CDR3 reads CASSRQGVGEQYF. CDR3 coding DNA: TGTGCCAGCTCACGACAGGGGGTGGGCGAGCAGTACTTC. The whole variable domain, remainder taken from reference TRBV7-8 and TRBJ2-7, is GAGVSQSPRYKVAKRGQDVALRCDPISGHVSLFWYQQALGQGPEFLTYFQNEAQLDKSGLPSDRFFAERPEGSVSTLKIQRTQQEDSAVYLCASSRQGVGEQYFGPGTRLTVT.

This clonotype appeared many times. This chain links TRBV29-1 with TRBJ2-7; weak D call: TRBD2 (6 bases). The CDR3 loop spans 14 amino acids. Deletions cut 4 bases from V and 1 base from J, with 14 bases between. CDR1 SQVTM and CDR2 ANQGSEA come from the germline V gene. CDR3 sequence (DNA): TGCAGCGTTGCGTTCGTTAGCGGTTCCTACGAGCAGTACTTC. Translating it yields CSVAFVSGSYEQYF.

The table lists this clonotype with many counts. The chain's CDR3 is CASSSRTGNSNQPQHF. In nucleotides, the CDR3 is TGTGCCAGCAGTTCCCGGACAGGGAATAGCAATCAGCCCCAGCATTTT. This chain connects TRBV12-3 or TRBV12-4 to TRBJ1-5; TRBD1 aligns across 8 bases. V was pared by 4 bases and J by 0 bases, with 5 bases of the junction left unmatched. The CDR3 spans 16 residues.

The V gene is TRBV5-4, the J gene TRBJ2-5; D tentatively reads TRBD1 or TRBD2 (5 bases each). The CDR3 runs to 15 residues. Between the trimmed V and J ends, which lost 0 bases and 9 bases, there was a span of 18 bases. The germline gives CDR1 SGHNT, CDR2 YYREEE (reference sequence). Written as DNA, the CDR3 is TGTGCCAGCAGCTTGGCCCCAGGGAGCAATCAGCCCCAGTACTTC. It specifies CASSLAPGSNQPQYF.

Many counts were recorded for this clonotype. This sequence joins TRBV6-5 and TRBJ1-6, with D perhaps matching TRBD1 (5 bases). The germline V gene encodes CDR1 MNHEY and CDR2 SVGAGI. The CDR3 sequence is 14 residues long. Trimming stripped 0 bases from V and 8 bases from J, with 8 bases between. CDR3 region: CASSYSGDYSPLHF. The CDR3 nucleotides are TGTGCCAGCAGTTACTCAGGGGACTATTCACCCCTCCACTTT.

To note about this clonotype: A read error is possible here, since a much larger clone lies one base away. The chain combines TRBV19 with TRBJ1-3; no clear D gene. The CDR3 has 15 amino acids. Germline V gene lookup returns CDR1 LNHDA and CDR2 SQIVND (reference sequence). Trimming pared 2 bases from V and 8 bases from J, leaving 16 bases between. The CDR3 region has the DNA TGTGCCAGTAGTATATTAAGCGTAGACGCGGACACCATATATTTT. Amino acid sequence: CASSILSVDADTIYF. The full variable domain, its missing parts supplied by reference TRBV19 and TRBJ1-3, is DGGITQSPKYLFRKEGQNVTLSCEQNLNHDAMYWYRQDPGQGLRLIYYSQIVNDFQKGDIAEGYSVSREKKESFPLTVTSAQKNPTAFYLCASSILSVDADTIYFGEGSWLTVV.

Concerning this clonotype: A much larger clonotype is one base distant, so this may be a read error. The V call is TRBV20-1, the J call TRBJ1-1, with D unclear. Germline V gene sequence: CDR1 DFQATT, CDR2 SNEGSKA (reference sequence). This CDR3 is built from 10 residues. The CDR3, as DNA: TGCAGTGCCGCCGAAGGGATGACTTCCTTT. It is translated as CSAAEGMTSF.

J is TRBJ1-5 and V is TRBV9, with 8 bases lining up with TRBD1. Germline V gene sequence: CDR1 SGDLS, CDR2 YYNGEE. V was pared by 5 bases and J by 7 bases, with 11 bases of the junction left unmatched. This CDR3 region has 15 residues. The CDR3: CASSIRQGFRQPQHF. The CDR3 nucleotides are TGTGCCAGCAGTATCCGACAGGGGTTTCGGCAGCCCCAGCATTTT.

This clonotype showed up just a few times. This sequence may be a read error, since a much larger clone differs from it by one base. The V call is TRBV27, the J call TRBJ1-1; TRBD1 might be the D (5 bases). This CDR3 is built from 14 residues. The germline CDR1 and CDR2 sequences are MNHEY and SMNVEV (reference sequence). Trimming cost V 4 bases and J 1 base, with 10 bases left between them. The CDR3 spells CASSYGAANTEAFF. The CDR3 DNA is TGTGCCAGCAGTTATGGGGCGGCGAACACTGAAGCTTTCTTT.

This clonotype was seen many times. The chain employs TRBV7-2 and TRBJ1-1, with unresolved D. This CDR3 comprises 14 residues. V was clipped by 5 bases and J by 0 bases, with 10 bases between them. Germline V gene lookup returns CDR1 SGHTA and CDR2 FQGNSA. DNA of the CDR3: TGTGCCAGCAGCGGACCCACATTGAACACTGAAGCTTTCTTT. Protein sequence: CASSGPTLNTEAFF.

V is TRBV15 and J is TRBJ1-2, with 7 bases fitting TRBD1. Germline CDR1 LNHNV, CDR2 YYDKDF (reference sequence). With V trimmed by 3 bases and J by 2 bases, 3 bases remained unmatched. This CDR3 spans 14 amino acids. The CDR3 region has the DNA TGTGCCACCAGCAGTACGGGACAGAACTATGGCTACACCTTC. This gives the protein CATSSTGQNYGYTF.

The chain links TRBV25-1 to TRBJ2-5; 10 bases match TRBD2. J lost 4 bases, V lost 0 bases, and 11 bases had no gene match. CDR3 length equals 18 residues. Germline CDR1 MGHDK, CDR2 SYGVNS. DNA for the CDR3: TGTGCCAGCAGTGAATATGGTTCGGCTAGCGGGGGAACAGAGACCCAGTACTTC. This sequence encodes CASSEYGSASGGTETQYF.

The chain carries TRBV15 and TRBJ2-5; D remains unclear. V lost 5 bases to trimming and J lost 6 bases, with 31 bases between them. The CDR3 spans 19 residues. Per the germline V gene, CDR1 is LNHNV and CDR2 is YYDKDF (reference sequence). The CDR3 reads CATSGETLYETVLYKTQYF. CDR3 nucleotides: TGTGCCACCAGCGGGGAAACCCTTTATGAGACCGTTTTATACAAGACCCAGTACTTC.

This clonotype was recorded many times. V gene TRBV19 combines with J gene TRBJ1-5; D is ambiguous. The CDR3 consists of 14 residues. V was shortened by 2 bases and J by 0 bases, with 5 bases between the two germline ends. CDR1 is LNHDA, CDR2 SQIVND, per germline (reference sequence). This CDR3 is CASSIIRSNQPQHF. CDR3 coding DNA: TGTGCCAGTAGTATAATCCGTAGCAATCAGCCCCAGCATTTT.

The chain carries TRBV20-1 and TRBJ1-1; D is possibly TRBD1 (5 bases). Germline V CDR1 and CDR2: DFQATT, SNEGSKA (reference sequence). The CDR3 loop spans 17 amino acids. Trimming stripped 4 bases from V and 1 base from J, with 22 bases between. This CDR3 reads CSAKLDYFITGNTEAFF. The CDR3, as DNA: TGCAGTGCTAAACTAGATTATTTCATAACAGGGAACACTGAAGCTTTCTTT.

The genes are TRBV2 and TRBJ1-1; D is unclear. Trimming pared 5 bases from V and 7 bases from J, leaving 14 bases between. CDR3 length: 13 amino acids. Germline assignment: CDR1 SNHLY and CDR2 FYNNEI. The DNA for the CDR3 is TGTGCCAGCAGTCTCCGCCCACATGATGAAGCTTTCTTT. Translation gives CASSLRPHDEAFF.

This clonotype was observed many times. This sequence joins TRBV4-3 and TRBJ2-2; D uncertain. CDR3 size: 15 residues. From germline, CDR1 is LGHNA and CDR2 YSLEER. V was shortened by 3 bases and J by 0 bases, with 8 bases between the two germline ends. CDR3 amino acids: CASSQTNTNTGELFF. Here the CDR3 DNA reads TGCGCCAGCAGCCAGACGAACACGAACACCGGGGAGCTGTTTTTT.

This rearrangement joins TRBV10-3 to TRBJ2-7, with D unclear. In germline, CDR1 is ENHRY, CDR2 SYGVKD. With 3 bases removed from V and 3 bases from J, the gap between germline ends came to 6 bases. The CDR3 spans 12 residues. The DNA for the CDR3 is TGTGCCATCAGTGAAACAAGCTACGAGCAGTACTTC. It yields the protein CAISETSYEQYF.

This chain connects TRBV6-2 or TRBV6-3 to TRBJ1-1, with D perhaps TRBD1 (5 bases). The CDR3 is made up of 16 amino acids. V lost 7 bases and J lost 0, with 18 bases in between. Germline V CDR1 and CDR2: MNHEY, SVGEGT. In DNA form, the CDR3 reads TGTGCCAGCACCACATCAGGGAGAGGCGTGAACACTGAAGCTTTCTTT. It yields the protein CASTTSGRGVNTEAFF.

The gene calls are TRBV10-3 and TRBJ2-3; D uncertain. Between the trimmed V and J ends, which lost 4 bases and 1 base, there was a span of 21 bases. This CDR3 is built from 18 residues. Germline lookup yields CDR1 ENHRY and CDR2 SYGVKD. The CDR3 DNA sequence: TGTGCCATCAGTGGTATCCCTCTTTGGGCTCTACGCACAGATACGCAGTATTTT. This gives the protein CAISGIPLWALRTDTQYF.

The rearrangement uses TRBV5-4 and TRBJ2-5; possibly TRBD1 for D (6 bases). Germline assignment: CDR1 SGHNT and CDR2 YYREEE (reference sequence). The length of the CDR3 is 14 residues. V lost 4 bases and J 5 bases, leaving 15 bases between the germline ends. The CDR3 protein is CASSNGQLEETQYF. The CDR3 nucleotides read TGTGCCAGCAGCAACGGACAGCTTGAGGAGACCCAGTACTTC.